The 11 T cell receptor beta chains below come from one sample, sequenced in a study of T cells after yellow fever vaccination. Each CDR3 protein is one row after TCRdb ran MiXCR on the 5' RACE reads. The table lists 250,000 to 300,000 distinct CDR3 sequences, 13% of them singletons, with roughly 0.5% in the top ten. The material was CD4+ T cells sorted from PBMCs, obtained 45 days after the yellow fever booster vaccination. All receptors come from a man aged 25-45 years who received the YFV17D yellow fever vaccine.

The genes are TRBV12-3 or TRBV12-4 and TRBJ2-2; D is undetermined. The CDR3 consists of 15 residues. Trimming cost V 2 bases and J 0 bases, with 7 bases left between them. The CDR3 DNA is TGTGCCAGCAGTTTAAAAGTTTCGAACACCGGGGAGCTGTTTTTT. Protein: CASSLKVSNTGELFF.

The chain is built from TRBV5-1 and TRBJ2-5, with TRBD1 matching over 7 bases. Germline trimming cut 5 bases from V and 1 base from J; bases unmatched to any gene: 5. Germline CDR1 reads SGHRS; CDR2 reads YFSETQ. There are 14 residues in the CDR3. CDR3 in DNA: TGCGCCAGCAGGCCGGGACAGCCCCAAGAGACCCAGTACTTC. This codes for CASRPGQPQETQYF. The whole variable domain, filled in from reference TRBV5-1 and TRBJ2-5, reads KAGVTQTPRYLIKTRGQQVTLSCSPISGHRSVSWYQQTPGQGLQFLFEYFSETQRNKGNFPGRFSGRQFSNSRSEMNVSTLELGDSALYLCASRPGQPQETQYFGPGTRLLVL.

The chain employs TRBV4-3 and TRBJ2-3; D uncertain. The V gene lost 1 base and the J gene lost 3 bases, with 14 bases spanning the gap. From germline, CDR1 is LGHNA and CDR2 YSLEER. This CDR3 has 16 residues. The CDR3 sequence: CASSQGVVAGTDTQYF. CDR3 DNA sequence: TGCGCCAGCAGCCAAGGTGTGGTAGCCGGGACAGATACGCAGTATTTT.

This clonotype was detected only a few times. J is TRBJ1-1 and V is TRBV24-1; D gene unclear. Germline lookup yields CDR1 KGHDR and CDR2 SFDVKD. The V gene lost 3 bases and the J gene lost 6 bases, with 7 bases spanning the gap. This CDR3 is 12 amino acids long. The CDR3 loop is CATSDGISEAFF. CDR3 DNA sequence: TGTGCCACCAGTGATGGGATTTCTGAAGCTTTCTTT.

This clonotype was recorded a few times. The gene calls are TRBV4-3 and TRBJ2-5; the D gene is possibly TRBD2 (5 bases). CDR3 length equals 14 residues. V lost 1 base to trimming and J lost 4 bases, with 10 bases between them. Germline-derived CDR1 and CDR2 are LGHNA and YSLEER. The CDR3 bases are TGCGCCAGCAGCCAAGTAACCCGGGGAGAGACCCAGTACTTC. As protein: CASSQVTRGETQYF.

V and J are TRBV7-9 and TRBJ1-2, with TRBD1 identical over 11 bases. The length of the CDR3 is 14 residues. In germline, CDR1 is SEHNR, CDR2 FQNEAQ (reference sequence). V lost 7 bases, J lost 5 bases, and 6 bases stayed unmatched. The CDR3 is CASTRGQGAYGYTF. The DNA of the CDR3 is TGTGCCAGCACCCGTGGACAGGGGGCGTATGGCTACACCTTC.

This clonotype was seen a handful of times. The V and J genes are TRBV20-1 and TRBJ2-2; 10 bases are a match to TRBD2. The CDR3 sequence is 15 residues long. V gave up 4 bases and J gave up 2 bases; unmatched junction bases: 4. CDR1 is DFQATT, CDR2 SNEGSKA, per germline (reference sequence). CDR3 residues: CSATRTSGNTGELFF. Here the CDR3 DNA reads TGCAGTGCTACAAGGACTAGCGGTAACACCGGGGAGCTGTTTTTT.

This clonotype was seen a handful of times. The rearrangement links TRBV20-1 to TRBJ1-2; a weak D match, TRBD1 (5 bases). Trimming cost V 4 bases and J 4 bases, with 13 bases left between them. The CDR3 sequence is 13 residues long. CDR1 and CDR2 from the germline V gene are DFQATT and SNEGSKA (reference sequence). CDR3 region: CSATKLGAYGYTF. For the CDR3, the DNA is TGCAGTGCTACTAAGCTCGGGGCCTATGGCTACACCTTC.

This sequence joins TRBV20-1 and TRBJ1-2; tentatively, D is TRBD1 (6 bases). This CDR3 is built from 15 residues. Trimming stripped 2 bases from V and 6 bases from J, with 19 bases between. CDR1 and CDR2 (germline): DFQATT, SNEGSKA (reference sequence). CDR3 amino acids: CSARSGADRTHGYTF. The CDR3 DNA sequence: TGCAGTGCTAGATCGGGAGCCGACAGGACCCATGGCTACACCTTC.

A remark on this clonotype: A read error may account for a junction end that differs from germline. The CDR3 is CASSWTGTTQENQYF. The CDR3 DNA follows: TGCGCCAGCAGCTGGACCGGGACAACGCAAGAGAACCAGTACTTC. The rearrangement joins TRBV5-1 to TRBJ2-5; a weak D match, TRBD1 (6 bases). The CDR3 length is 15 residues. Per the germline V gene, CDR1 is SGHRS and CDR2 is YFSETQ.

The V gene is TRBV30, the J gene TRBJ2-1, with TRBD2 matching 7 bases. The CDR3 runs 13 residues. Trimming at V came to 2 bases and at J to 16 bases, leaving 14 bases not matched to a gene. Germline values: CDR1 GTSNPN, CDR2 SVGIG (reference sequence). CDR3 residues: CAWSRGLTMSSFF. DNA for the CDR3: TGTGCCTGGAGTAGGGGACTAACAATGAGCAGTTTCTTC.